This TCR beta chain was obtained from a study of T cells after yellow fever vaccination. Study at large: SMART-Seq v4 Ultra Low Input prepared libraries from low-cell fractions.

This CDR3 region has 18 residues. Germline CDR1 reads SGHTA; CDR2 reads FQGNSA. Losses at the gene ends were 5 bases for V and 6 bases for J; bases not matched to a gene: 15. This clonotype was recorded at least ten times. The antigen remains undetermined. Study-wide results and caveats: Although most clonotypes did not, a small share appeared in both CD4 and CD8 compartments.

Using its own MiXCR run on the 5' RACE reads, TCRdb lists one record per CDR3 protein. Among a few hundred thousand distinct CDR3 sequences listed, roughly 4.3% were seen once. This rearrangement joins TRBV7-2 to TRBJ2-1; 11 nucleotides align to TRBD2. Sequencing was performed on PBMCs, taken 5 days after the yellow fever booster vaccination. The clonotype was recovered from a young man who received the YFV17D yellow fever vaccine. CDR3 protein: CASSSLGGLAGPGNEQFF. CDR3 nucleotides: TGTGCCAGCAGCAGCTTAGGAGGACTAGCGGGCCCGGGCAATGAGCAGTTCTTC.